This note documents a single T cell receptor (beta chain) sequence. The target antigen is unknown. This specimen comes from a study of T-cell memory formation after mild COVID-19. Study-wide context: TCR clustering was largely donor specific. Study conclusions and caveats: Of the contracting clones, CD4+ ones lay mainly in CM and EM, and CD8+ ones in EMRA. From day 15 to 85, contracting clones were balanced between CD4 and CD8, whereas later expanders leaned toward CD4+.

5'RACE primed at constant segments yielded TCR alpha and TCR beta cDNA libraries bearing sample barcodes and UMIs. TCRdb re-derived calls from the 5' RACE reads in MiXCR, one entry per CDR3 protein. The sample has about 190,000 distinct CDR3 sequences, over 20% seen once. This clonotype originated in an adult woman who had mild COVID-19 (a few samples of this study predate the infection). Cell type and time point are not known. Sequenced: PBMCs or a T cell subset sorted from them (not recorded which).

CDR3 loop: CASSQDLGTNTEAFF. The CDR3 nucleotides are TGCGCCAGCAGCCAAGATCTGGGGACGAACACTGAAGCTTTCTTT. The genes are TRBV4-3 and TRBJ1-1; weak D call: TRBD1 (5 bases). V lost 0 bases and J 1 base, leaving 9 bases between the germline ends. This CDR3 has 15 residues. CDR1 LGHNA and CDR2 YSLEER come from the germline V gene.